Each of the 3 T cell receptor beta chains below was sequenced from the same sample in a study of T cell repertoires in cytomegalovirus infection. TCRdb fed the reads into MiXCR, producing one record per CDR3 protein. The sample carries under 850,000 distinct CDR3 sequences, roughly 36% recorded once. Sequenced material: PBMCs. These receptors came from a human donor in good health (CMV status not recorded). Some clones in this sample may be carry-over from other donors' samples.

This clonotype was found a few times. This chain joins TRBV12-3 or TRBV12-4 and TRBJ2-7, with D tentatively TRBD1 (6 bases). V was clipped by 6 bases and J by 5 bases, with 20 bases between them. The CDR3 consists of 15 residues. CDR3 sequence: CASSLTRDNLNEQYF. CDR3 nucleotides: TGTGCCAGCAGCCTCACCCGGGACAATCTCAACGAGCAGTACTTC.

The rearrangement uses TRBV5-3 and TRBJ2-1; D perhaps matches TRBD2 (6 bases). TRBV5-3 is designated an ORF whose function remains uncertain. Trimming removed 8 bases from V and 16 bases from J, with 19 bases in between. The CDR3 is made up of 11 amino acids. CDR3 bases: TGTGCCAGCAGCACAAGGACTATGTCCTTCTTC. It specifies CASSTRTMSFF.

Notes on this clonotype: A read error is likely, as this CDR3 ends without the conserved phenylalanine or tryptophan. The limits of the CDR3 on the DNA are not certain, so only TCRdb's listed CDR3 is given. The chain uses TRBV7-2 and TRBJ2-1. Termini included, the CDR3 measures 15 amino acids. From germline, CDR1 is SGHTA and CDR2 FQGNSA. CDR3 protein: CASSLAYGAYNEQSL.